The 4 T cell receptor beta chains below were found in one sample sequenced in a study of blood T cell repertoires in COVID-19. Profiled with immunoSEQ multiplex PCR; TCRdb holds only in-frame clones, not every one. The profile shows roughly 170,000 clones, less than 90% of them singletons. Input material: PBMCs or T cells enriched from blood (not recorded which). All receptors come from a woman aged 45-60 years who had recovered from COVID-19.

The sample holds a few counts of this clone. CDR3 coding DNA: TGTGCCAGCAGTGATAACAGGGAGTTATACCAGCCCCAGCATTTT. Its translation is CASSDNRELYQPQHF. The genes are TRBV6-1 and TRBJ1-5; D possibly corresponds to TRBD1 (6 bases). CDR1 is MNHNS and CDR2 is SASEGT in the germline V gene. V was trimmed by 3 bases and J by 7 bases, leaving 16 bases between them. The CDR3 runs 15 residues.

The chain has TRBV12-5 and TRBJ1-4, with 7 positions matching TRBD1. The CDR3 extends over 17 amino acids. Germline V gene lookup returns CDR1 LGHNT and CDR2 FRNRAP. V was pared by 3 bases and J by 0 bases, with 7 bases of the junction left unmatched. The CDR3 loop is CASGFGTAQTTNEKLFF. Written as DNA, the CDR3 is TGTGCTAGTGGTTTCGGGACAGCTCAGACAACTAATGAAAAACTGTTTTTT. Full variable domain (outside the CDR3, taken from reference TRBV12-5 and TRBJ1-4): DARVTQTPRHKVTEMGQEVTMRCQPILGHNTVFWYRQTMMQGLELLAYFRNRAPLDDSGMPKDRFSAEMPDATLATLKIQPSEPRDSAVYFCASGFGTAQTTNEKLFFGSGTQLSVL.

V gene TRBV12-5 combines with J gene TRBJ2-3, with 8 nucleotides matching TRBD2. Germline V CDR1 and CDR2: LGHNT, FRNRAP. CDR3 length: 14 amino acids. The ends lost 0 bases at V and 6 bases at J; junction bases unmatched: 2. CDR3 in amino acids: CASGLVPGGDTQYF. The CDR3 nucleotides read TGTGCTAGTGGTTTGGTCCCGGGGGGGGATACGCAGTATTTT.

The chain couples TRBV30 to TRBJ1-2, with 7 bases aligning to TRBD1. The length of the CDR3 is 15 residues. V lost 4 bases, J lost 9 bases, and 17 bases stayed unmatched. The V gene's germline CDR1 is GTSNPN and CDR2 SVGIG (reference sequence). CDR3 residues: CAWTSFTGTAGRYTF. For the CDR3, the DNA is TGTGCCTGGACTTCTTTCACCGGGACAGCCGGCCGCTACACCTTC.